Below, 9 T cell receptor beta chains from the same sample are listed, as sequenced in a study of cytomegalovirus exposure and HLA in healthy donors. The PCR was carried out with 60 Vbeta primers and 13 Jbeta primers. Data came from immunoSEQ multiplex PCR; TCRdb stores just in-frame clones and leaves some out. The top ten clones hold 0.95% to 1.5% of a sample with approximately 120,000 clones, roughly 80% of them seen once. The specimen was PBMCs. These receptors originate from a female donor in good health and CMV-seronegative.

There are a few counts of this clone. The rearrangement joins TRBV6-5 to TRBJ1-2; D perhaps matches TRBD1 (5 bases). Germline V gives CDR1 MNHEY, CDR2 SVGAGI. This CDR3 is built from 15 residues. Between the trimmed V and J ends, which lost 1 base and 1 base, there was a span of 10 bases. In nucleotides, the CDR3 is TGTGCCAGCAGTTACTATGGGGCCAATAACTATGGCTACACCTTC. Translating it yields CASSYYGANNYGYTF.

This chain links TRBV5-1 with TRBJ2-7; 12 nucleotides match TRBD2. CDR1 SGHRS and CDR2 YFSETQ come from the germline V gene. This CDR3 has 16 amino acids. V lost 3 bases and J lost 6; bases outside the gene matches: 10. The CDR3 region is CASSSLPSGRAAEQYF. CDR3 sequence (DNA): TGCGCCAGCAGCTCCCTTCCTAGCGGGAGGGCGGCCGAGCAGTACTTC.

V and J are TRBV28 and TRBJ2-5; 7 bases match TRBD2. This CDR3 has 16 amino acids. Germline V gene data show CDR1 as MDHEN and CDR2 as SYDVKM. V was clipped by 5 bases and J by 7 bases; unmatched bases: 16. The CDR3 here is CASSPPGGGGPGTQYF. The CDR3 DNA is TGTGCCAGCAGTCCCCCGGGTGGGGGAGGGCCTGGGACCCAGTACTTC.

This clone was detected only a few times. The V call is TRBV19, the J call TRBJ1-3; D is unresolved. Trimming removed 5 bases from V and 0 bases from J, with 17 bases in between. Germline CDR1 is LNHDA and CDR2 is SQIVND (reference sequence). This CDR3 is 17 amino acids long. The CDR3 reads CASSPLPGSDSGNTIYF. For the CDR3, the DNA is TGTGCCAGTAGTCCACTCCCCGGGTCGGACTCTGGAAACACCATATATTTT. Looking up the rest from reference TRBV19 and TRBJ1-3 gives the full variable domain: DGGITQSPKYLFRKEGQNVTLSCEQNLNHDAMYWYRQDPGQGLRLIYYSQIVNDFQKGDIAEGYSVSREKKESFPLTVTSAQKNPTAFYLCASSPLPGSDSGNTIYFGEGSWLTVV.

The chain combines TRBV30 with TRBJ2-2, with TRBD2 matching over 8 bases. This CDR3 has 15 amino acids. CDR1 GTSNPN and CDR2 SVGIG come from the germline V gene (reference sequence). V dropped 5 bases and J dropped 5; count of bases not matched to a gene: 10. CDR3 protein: CAWSKIAGITGELFF. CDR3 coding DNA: TGTGCCTGGTCCAAAATAGCGGGGATAACCGGGGAGCTGTTTTTT.

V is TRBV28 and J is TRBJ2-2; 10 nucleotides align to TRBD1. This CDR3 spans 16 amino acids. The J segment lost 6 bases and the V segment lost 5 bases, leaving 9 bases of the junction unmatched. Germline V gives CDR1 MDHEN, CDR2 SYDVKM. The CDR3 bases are TGTGCCAGCAGTCCGAGGGGACAGGGGAAGGCCGGGGAGCTGTTTTTT. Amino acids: CASSPRGQGKAGELFF.

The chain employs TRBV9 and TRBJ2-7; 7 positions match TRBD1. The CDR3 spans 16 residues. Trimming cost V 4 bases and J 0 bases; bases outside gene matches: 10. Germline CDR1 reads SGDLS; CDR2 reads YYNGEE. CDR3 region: CASSPGTGASSYEQYF. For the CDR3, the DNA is TGTGCCAGCAGCCCAGGAACAGGGGCCAGCTCCTACGAGCAGTACTTC.

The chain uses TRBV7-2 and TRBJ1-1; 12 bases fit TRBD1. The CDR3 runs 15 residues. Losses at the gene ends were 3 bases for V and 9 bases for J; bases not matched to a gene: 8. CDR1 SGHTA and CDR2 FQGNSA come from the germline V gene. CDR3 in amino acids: CASSLVGQGASKAFF. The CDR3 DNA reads TGTGCCAGCAGCTTGGTGGGACAGGGGGCGTCTAAAGCTTTCTTT.

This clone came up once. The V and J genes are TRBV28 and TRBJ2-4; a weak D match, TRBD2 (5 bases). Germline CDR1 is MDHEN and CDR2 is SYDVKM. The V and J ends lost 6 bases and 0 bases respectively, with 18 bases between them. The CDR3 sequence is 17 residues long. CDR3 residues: CASSPPAYGLAKNIQYF. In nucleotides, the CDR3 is TGTGCCAGCAGCCCCCCCGCTTACGGACTAGCCAAAAACATTCAGTACTTC.